This entry lists 23 T cell receptor beta chains sequenced from one sample in a study of T cells in Graves' hyperthyroidism and ophthalmopathy. Amplified TCR beta CDR3 regions came from RNA transcripts. With the HTBI primer set, the TCR CDR3 went through a first round of RT-PCR. Each CDR3 protein is one row after TCRdb ran MiXCR on the multiplex PCR reads. The table has approximately 270,000 distinct CDR3 sequences, roughly 15% seen once. Sequences were obtained from blood. Receptor source: a middle-aged woman with Graves' hyperthyroidism that later progressed to Graves' ophthalmopathy.

This clonotype has a count of ten or more. The J gene is TRBJ2-1, the V gene TRBV28; possibly TRBD2 for D (7 bases). This CDR3 contains 15 residues. Germline lookup yields CDR1 MDHEN and CDR2 SYDVKM. V lost 10 bases and J 6 bases, leaving 22 bases between the germline ends. Here the CDR3 reads CATRRGTIMFNEQFF. CDR3 in DNA: TGTGCCACCAGGAGGGGGACTATAATGTTCAATGAGCAGTTCTTC.

This clonotype came up many times. The chain uses TRBV28 and TRBJ2-5; 9 bases are a match to TRBD2. The CDR3 sequence is 16 residues long. V lost 6 bases, J lost 5 bases, and 13 bases stayed unmatched. Germline assignment: CDR1 MDHEN and CDR2 SYDVKM. The CDR3 region is CASSLPSGTPGETQYF. The CDR3 region has the DNA TGTGCCAGCAGCCTACCTAGCGGGACACCGGGGGAGACCCAGTACTTC.

This clonotype was detected many times. The chain has TRBV2 and TRBJ2-3, with 10 bases that match TRBD1. This CDR3 comprises 15 residues. The V gene's germline CDR1 is SNHLY and CDR2 FYNNEI. Trimming at V came to 4 bases and at J to 6 bases, leaving 7 bases not matched to a gene. CDR3 in amino acids: CASSVSGTGDDTQYF. CDR3 DNA: TGTGCCAGCAGTGTCTCCGGGACAGGGGACGATACGCAGTATTTT.

This clonotype was found many times. The V call is TRBV7-9, the J call TRBJ2-2; D not resolved. With 0 bases removed from V and 1 base from J, the gap between germline ends came to 9 bases. This CDR3 region has 16 residues. Germline CDR1 reads SEHNR; CDR2 reads FQNEAQ (reference sequence). The CDR3 DNA sequence: TGTGCCAGCAGCTTAGCTGCGCCGGTGAACACCGGGGAGCTGTTTTTT. Translated, it gives CASSLAAPVNTGELFF.

In this sample, this clonotype turned up many times. The chain uses TRBV6-2 or TRBV6-3 and TRBJ2-5; TRBD2 is a possible D gene (5 bases). The CDR3 contains 16 residues. Trimming removed 6 bases from V and 0 bases from J, with 17 bases in between. The germline V gene encodes CDR1 MNHEY and CDR2 SVGEGT. In nucleotides, the CDR3 is TGTGCCAGCAGCCGGACCCGGGGAAGGTACCAAGAGACCCAGTACTTC. Residues: CASSRTRGRYQETQYF.

In regard to this clonotype: One base away lies a much larger clone, so this may be a sequencing read error. The chain is built from TRBV10-3 and TRBJ2-6, with D perhaps matching TRBD1 (5 bases). Per germline, CDR1 ENHRY and CDR2 SYGVKD. The CDR3 is 15 amino acids. The CDR3 loop reads CAISESLSGANVPTF. DNA for the CDR3: TGTGCCATCAGCGAAAGTCTCTCTGGGGCCAACGTCCCGACTTTC.

J is TRBJ1-2 and V is TRBV19, with 11 bases lining up with TRBD1. Germline values: CDR1 LNHDA, CDR2 SQIVND (reference sequence). V shed 5 bases and J 7 bases; nucleotides not matched to a gene: 6. This CDR3 is built from 14 residues. CDR3 sequence reads: CASSVGQGAIGYTF. CDR3 coding DNA: TGTGCCAGTAGTGTTGGACAGGGGGCTATTGGCTACACCTTC. Looking up the rest from reference TRBV19 and TRBJ1-2 gives the full variable domain: DGGITQSPKYLFRKEGQNVTLSCEQNLNHDAMYWYRQDPGQGLRLIYYSQIVNDFQKGDIAEGYSVSREKKESFPLTVTSAQKNPTAFYLCASSVGQGAIGYTFGSGTRLTVV.

The rearrangement links TRBV4-2 to TRBJ2-7; the D gene is possibly TRBD1 (6 bases). V gave up 0 bases and J gave up 6 bases, with 12 bases separating them. Per germline, CDR1 LGHNA and CDR2 YNFKEQ. The CDR3 length is 14 residues. The CDR3 region is CASSQEGAGAEQYF. Written as DNA, the CDR3 is TGTGCCAGCAGCCAAGAAGGGGCAGGGGCCGAGCAGTACTTC.

The table lists this clonotype with many counts. The CDR3: CASSSGTGDHEQYF. The CDR3 nucleotides read TGCGCCAGCAGCTCCGGGACAGGGGATCACGAGCAGTACTTC. The genes are TRBV5-1 and TRBJ2-7; TRBD1 agrees at 10 bases. CDR3 length equals 14 residues. With 3 bases clipped from V and 5 bases from J, the junction kept 5 bases outside the gene matches. In germline, CDR1 is SGHRS, CDR2 YFSETQ. Drawing the rest from reference TRBV5-1 and TRBJ2-7, the complete variable domain is KAGVTQTPRYLIKTRGQQVTLSCSPISGHRSVSWYQQTPGQGLQFLFEYFSETQRNKGNFPGRFSGRQFSNSRSEMNVSTLELGDSALYLCASSSGTGDHEQYFGPGTRLTVT.

This clonotype turned up a few times. This chain links TRBV5-6 with TRBJ2-5; 7 bases line up with TRBD2. The CDR3 consists of 15 residues. V lost 2 bases, J lost 5 bases, and 9 bases stayed unmatched. Germline loops: CDR1 SGHDT, CDR2 YYEEEE. DNA for the CDR3: TGTGCCAGCAGCTTCGGAGCGGGAAGGCTTGAGACCCAGTACTTC. This translates into CASSFGAGRLETQYF.

This clonotype has more than one count but fewer than ten. The chain is built from TRBV5-1 and TRBJ2-6; D might be TRBD1 or TRBD2, each matching 5 bases. V was pared by 3 bases and J by 3 bases, with 7 bases between. CDR1 SGHRS and CDR2 YFSETQ come from the germline V gene. The CDR3 loop spans 14 amino acids. The CDR3 DNA reads as TGCGCCAGCAGCTGGGACGATGGGGCCAACGTCCTGACTTTC. Amino acid sequence: CASSWDDGANVLTF.

This clonotype was counted many times. The V and J genes are TRBV9 and TRBJ2-2; 9 nucleotides agree with TRBD2. The CDR3 has 17 residues. The V and J ends lost 3 bases and 0 bases, in that order; junction bases with no gene match: 6. Germline CDR1 is SGDLS and CDR2 is YYNGEE. The DNA of the CDR3 is TGTGCCAGCAGCGCCCGTAGGACTAGCGCGAACACCGGGGAGCTGTTTTTT. Its protein product is CASSARRTSANTGELFF.

The CDR3 nucleotides read TGTGCCAGCAGCGCGCCTAATAGCGCCGAGCAGTACTTC. Translated, it gives CASSAPNSAEQYF. This rearrangement joins TRBV28 to TRBJ2-7; tentatively, D is TRBD2 (5 bases). Trimming shortened V by 6 bases and J by 6 bases, and 15 bases separated the two germline ends. This CDR3 contains 13 residues. Germline CDR1 MDHEN, CDR2 SYDVKM.

The genes are TRBV20-1 and TRBJ2-1; TRBD2 agrees at 8 bases. CDR3 length equals 12 residues. After removal of 2 bases from V and 7 bases from J, the junction contained 1 base not matched to a gene. Germline assignment: CDR1 DFQATT and CDR2 SNEGSKA (reference sequence). CDR3 region: CSARLAGNEQFF. DNA for the CDR3: TGCAGTGCTAGACTAGCGGGTAATGAGCAGTTCTTC.

The chain is built from TRBV3-1 and TRBJ1-6; D ambiguous. The V gene's germline CDR1 is LGHDT and CDR2 YNNKEL (reference sequence). This CDR3 spans 12 amino acids. Between the trimmed V and J ends, which lost 3 bases and 5 bases, there was a span of 2 bases. This CDR3 reads CASSHHNSPLHF. CDR3 sequence (DNA): TGTGCCAGCAGCCACCATAATTCACCCCTCCACTTT.

This clonotype came up many times. V is TRBV29-1 and J is TRBJ2-7, with TRBD2 as a possible D gene (5 bases). The CDR3 is 11 amino acids. The germline V and J ends were trimmed by 6 bases and 2 bases, with 8 bases remaining between them. CDR1 SQVTM and CDR2 ANQGSEA come from the germline V gene. The CDR3 protein is CSVPGTYEQYF. As DNA, the CDR3 is TGCAGCGTCCCGGGGACCTACGAGCAGTACTTC.

This clonotype was seen only a few times. The chain combines TRBV20-1 with TRBJ1-3; possibly TRBD1 for D (5 bases). V was shortened by 4 bases and J by 4 bases, with 11 bases between the two germline ends. The CDR3 sequence is 13 residues long. The V gene's germline CDR1 is DFQATT and CDR2 SNEGSKA (reference sequence). The CDR3 DNA reads as TGCAGTGCTACGACGAGGGGAGGAAACACCATATATTTT. Protein: CSATTRGGNTIYF.

This clonotype has at least ten counts. V is TRBV2 and J is TRBJ2-7; 9 positions match TRBD2. The CDR3 contains 15 residues. After removal of 1 base from V and 7 bases from J, the junction contained 8 bases not matched to a gene. CDR1 is SNHLY and CDR2 is FYNNEI in the germline V gene. The CDR3 DNA reads TGTGCCAGCAGTGAAGAAGCGGGAGGCTCCTTTGAGCAGTACTTC. The encoded protein is CASSEEAGGSFEQYF. Based on the CDR3 plus reference TRBV2 and TRBJ2-7, the full variable domain is EPEVTQTPSHQVTQMGQEVILRCVPISNHLYFYWYRQILGQKVEFLVSFYNNEISEKSEIFDDQFSVERPDGSNFTLKIRSTKLEDSAMYFCASSEEAGGSFEQYFGPGTRLTVT.

This clonotype appeared a few times. The J gene is TRBJ2-1, the V gene TRBV5-1, with TRBD2 matching over 10 bases. V lost 4 bases and J lost 5; bases outside the gene matches: 3. The CDR3 spans 14 residues. The V gene's germline CDR1 is SGHRS and CDR2 YFSETQ. The CDR3 loop reads CASSLAGAHNEQFF. The CDR3, as DNA: TGCGCCAGCAGCCTAGCGGGAGCGCACAATGAGCAGTTCTTC.

This clonotype was detected many times. The chain combines TRBV7-8 with TRBJ2-1, with D maybe TRBD2 (6 bases). Trimming left V 5 bases short and J 8 bases short, with 13 bases between. The CDR3 has 13 amino acids. Germline V gene sequence: CDR1 SGHVS, CDR2 FQNEAQ. The CDR3 region has the DNA TGTGCCAGCAGCCCCTTACTAGCATATGAGCAGTTCTTC. It encodes CASSPLLAYEQFF.

This clonotype has a count of ten or more. In DNA, the CDR3 is TGCAGCGTGAGGACAGGGTCGTCTGAAGCTTTCTTT. Protein: CSVRTGSSEAFF. V and J are TRBV29-1 and TRBJ1-1, with TRBD1 identical over 8 bases. CDR1 is SQVTM, CDR2 ANQGSEA, per germline. V gave up 6 bases and J gave up 6 bases; unmatched junction bases: 6. The CDR3 sequence is 12 residues long.

This clonotype was recorded at least ten times. The rearrangement links TRBV2 to TRBJ2-7, with 9 bases fitting TRBD2. Per germline, CDR1 SNHLY and CDR2 FYNNEI. Losses at the gene ends were 3 bases for V and 4 bases for J; bases not matched to a gene: 4. The CDR3 consists of 14 residues. CDR3 protein: CASSESLAGYEQYF. The CDR3 bases are TGTGCCAGCAGTGAGAGCCTAGCGGGGTACGAGCAGTACTTC. Based on the CDR3 plus reference TRBV2 and TRBJ2-7, the full variable domain is EPEVTQTPSHQVTQMGQEVILRCVPISNHLYFYWYRQILGQKVEFLVSFYNNEISEKSEIFDDQFSVERPDGSNFTLKIRSTKLEDSAMYFCASSESLAGYEQYFGPGTRLTVT.

Note on this clonotype: A much more abundant neighbour one base away suggests this may be a read error. The chain employs TRBV20-1 and TRBJ2-1; 8 bases match TRBD2. The J call may not be correct, given that the DNA end is closer to TRBJ2-7. CDR1 is DFQATT, CDR2 SNEGSKA, per germline (reference sequence). This CDR3 is 16 amino acids long. The DNA for the CDR3 is TGCAGTGCTAGAGACATAGCGGGGAGCTCCTACAATGAGCAGTACTTC. Translated, it gives CSARDIAGSSYNEQYF.